This T cell receptor (beta chain) stems from a study of regulatory T cells in long-lasting Graves disease. As to time point: newly diagnosed GD, antithyroid drugs for less than 3 months. Researchers made the TCR library from RNA that was extracted from PBMCs. CDR3 length: 14 residues. V was trimmed by 5 bases and J by 5 bases, leaving 15 bases between them. Germline V gene sequence: CDR1 SEHNR, CDR2 FQNEAQ (reference sequence). Arm-PCR of CDR3 regions with iRepertoire HTBI primers generated TCR beta libraries. TCRdb analysed the multiplex PCR reads with MiXCR anew, one entry per CDR3 protein. The repertoire holds roughly 500,000 distinct CDR3 sequences, with around 15% as singletons. These data were also reused for a study on T cells in Graves' hyperthyroidism and ophthalmopathy. That work contributes: Researchers barred patients who had uncontrolled infection, other autoimmune disease, pregnancy or lactation.

The TCR comes from a woman aged 50 to 60 with Graves disease. The source was peripheral blood mononuclear cells (PBMCs), collected at new diagnosis, from a patient treated with antithyroid drugs. The chain is built from TRBV7-9 and TRBJ2-5, with a possible D match to TRBD1 (6 bases). The CDR3 here is CASSASGAAETQYF. The CDR3, as DNA: TGTGCCAGCAGCGCCTCAGGGGCAGCCGAGACCCAGTACTTC.